The next 15 T cell receptor beta chains were all read from a single sample in a study of blood T cell repertoires in COVID-19. Libraries were prepared by immunoSEQ multiplex PCR; TCRdb keeps only in-frame clonotypes and omits some of them. Of approximately 110,000 clones detected, 88% appear once; the ten largest clones hold around 8.4%. The sequenced material came from peripheral blood. These receptors came from a woman aged 70-85 years who had recovered from COVID-19.

The chain has TRBV28 and TRBJ2-6, with D perhaps matching TRBD2 (6 bases). With 7 bases removed from V and 4 bases from J, the gap between germline ends came to 17 bases. The length of the CDR3 is 16 residues. In germline, CDR1 is MDHEN, CDR2 SYDVKM. As DNA, the CDR3 is TGTGCCAGCACAGTCCGGGGGAGAGGAGGGGCCAACGTCCTGACTTTC. Residues: CASTVRGRGGANVLTF. The whole variable domain, filled in from reference TRBV28 and TRBJ2-6, reads DVKVTQSSRYLVKRTGEKVFLECVQDMDHENMFWYRQDPGLGLRLIYFSYDVKMKEKGDIPEGYSVSREKKERFSLILESASTNQTSMYLCASTVRGRGGANVLTFGAGSRLTVL.

V gene TRBV14 combines with J gene TRBJ2-1; TRBD2 matches 14 bases. Germline V lookup: CDR1 SGHDN, CDR2 FVKESK. The CDR3 loop spans 16 amino acids. V trimming: 5 bases; J trimming: 8 bases; junction bases outside the gene matches: 8. The CDR3 DNA reads TGTGCCAGCAGCATTGGACTAGCGGGAGGTGGGTATGAGCAGTTCTTC. Translation gives CASSIGLAGGGYEQFF.

J is TRBJ1-5 and V is TRBV2, with TRBD1 matching 8 bases. The trim removed 5 bases at V and 8 bases at J, leaving 5 bases unmatched. Germline assignment: CDR1 SNHLY and CDR2 FYNNEI. The CDR3 length is 13 residues. The CDR3 is CASSQDREKPQHF. The DNA for the CDR3 is TGTGCCAGCAGTCAGGACAGGGAAAAGCCCCAGCATTTT. Looking up the rest from reference TRBV2 and TRBJ1-5 gives the full variable domain: EPEVTQTPSHQVTQMGQEVILRCVPISNHLYFYWYRQILGQKVEFLVSFYNNEISEKSEIFDDQFSVERPDGSNFTLKIRSTKLEDSAMYFCASSQDREKPQHFGDGTRLSIL.

The chain joins TRBV29-1 to TRBJ2-5; D remains ambiguous. The CDR3 is 13 amino acids. V was trimmed by 4 bases and J by 1 base, leaving 10 bases between them. CDR1 is SQVTM and CDR2 is ANQGSEA in the germline V gene. CDR3 amino acids: CSVVPGSQETQYF. The CDR3 DNA follows: TGCAGCGTTGTTCCAGGCAGCCAAGAGACCCAGTACTTC.

The gene calls are TRBV10-3 and TRBJ1-1, with 9 bases matching TRBD1. J was trimmed by 2 bases and V by 6 bases; bases with no gene match: 7. CDR3 size: 15 residues. Germline V gene sequence: CDR1 ENHRY, CDR2 SYGVKD. The CDR3 DNA follows: TGTGCCATCAGCGTCGCGGGACAGGGTAACACTGAAGCTTTCTTT. Residues: CAISVAGQGNTEAFF.

The J gene is TRBJ2-1, the V gene TRBV3-1 (or the pseudogene TRBV3-2); D is possibly TRBD2 (5 bases). Per the germline V gene, CDR1 is LGHDT and CDR2 is YNNKEL (reference sequence). The CDR3 contains 15 residues. V dropped 1 base and J dropped 4 bases, with 11 bases sitting between them. In DNA, the CDR3 is TGTGCCAGCAGCCAAGCAAAGCGGAAGTACAATGAGCAGTTCTTC. It is translated as CASSQAKRKYNEQFF.

As concerns this clone: The identical CDR3 is also encoded by other nucleotide sequences in the sample. J is TRBJ2-1 and V is TRBV9; D is unclear. Germline V CDR1 and CDR2: SGDLS, YYNGEE. V was shortened by 0 bases and J by 4 bases, with 5 bases between the two germline ends. The CDR3 has 13 amino acids. The chain's CDR3 is CASSVAEYNEQFF. The CDR3 nucleotides are TGTGCCAGCAGCGTAGCCGAGTACAATGAGCAGTTCTTC.

V is TRBV7-8 and J is TRBJ1-3; D may be TRBD1 (6 bases). The germline V gene encodes CDR1 SGHVS and CDR2 FQNEAQ. Trimming shortened V by 2 bases and J by 0 bases, and 11 bases separated the two germline ends. The CDR3 is 16 amino acids. The CDR3, as DNA: TGTGCCAGCAGCTTAAGGGACACAGCCTCTGGAAACACCATATATTTT. It specifies CASSLRDTASGNTIYF.

This clone was detected only once. The V gene is TRBV2, the J gene TRBJ2-2; possibly TRBD1 for D (6 bases). CDR1 and CDR2 (germline): SNHLY, FYNNEI. Trimming shortened V by 8 bases and J by 6 bases, and 7 bases separated the two germline ends. The CDR3 is 11 amino acids. The CDR3 region has the DNA TGTGCCAGCGGGGGCCCCGGGGAGCTGTTTTTT. Translation: CASGGPGELFF.

J is TRBJ1-1 and V is TRBV4-1; 7 positions agree with TRBD1. The trim removed 2 bases at V and 4 bases at J, leaving 7 bases unmatched. The CDR3 length is 15 residues. CDR1 and CDR2 (germline): MGHRA, YSYEKL. The CDR3 nucleotides are TGCGCCAGCAGCCAATCATGGACAGGTGGCACTGAAGCTTTCTTT. Translation gives CASSQSWTGGTEAFF.

The genes are TRBV7-2 and TRBJ2-7; perhaps TRBD1 as D (5 bases). Germline CDR1 reads SGHTA; CDR2 reads FQGNSA. The CDR3 contains 17 residues. V lost 1 base to trimming and J lost 6 bases, with 22 bases between them. CDR3: CASSLGPPGSGPSEQYF. CDR3 bases: TGTGCCAGCAGCTTAGGTCCTCCAGGGTCCGGGCCGAGCGAGCAGTACTTC.

The chain has TRBV7-9 and TRBJ2-7; D perhaps matches TRBD1 (7 bases). The CDR3 runs 18 residues. Germline V lookup: CDR1 SEHNR, CDR2 FQNEAQ (reference sequence). V lost 4 bases, J lost 1 base, and 23 bases lay in between. DNA of the CDR3: TGTGCCAGCAGCTCTTTCGGGGGACAGAAGGGCCCTTCCTACGAGCAGTACTTC. The encoded protein is CASSSFGGQKGPSYEQYF.

The rearrangement links TRBV7-3 to TRBJ2-1; 13 bases are shared with TRBD2. The germline V gene has CDR1 SGHTA and CDR2 FQGTGA. Trimming took 5 bases from V and 6 from J; bases not matched to a gene: 13. CDR3 length: 18 residues. CDR3 sequence: CASSLQPGTSGNSNEQFF. The CDR3 DNA reads TGTGCCAGCAGCCTACAACCCGGGACTAGCGGGAACTCCAATGAGCAGTTCTTC.

This clone was counted ten times or more. The genes are TRBV15 and TRBJ2-4, with TRBD1 matching 7 bases. J was trimmed by 7 bases and V by 0 bases; bases with no gene match: 3. Germline V gene data show CDR1 as LNHNV and CDR2 as YYDKDF (reference sequence). The CDR3 sequence is 14 residues long. The CDR3 DNA is TGTGCCACCAGCAGAGAAGGGGGCGCGAACATTCAGTACTTC. Translating gives CATSREGGANIQYF.

In its sample, this clone was seen a few times. The chain links TRBV6-5 to TRBJ2-5; the D is unclear. Per germline, CDR1 MNHEY and CDR2 SVGAGI. The ends were cut back, 2 bases at V and 0 bases at J, with 7 bases in the middle. This CDR3 region has 14 residues. The CDR3 bases are TGTGCCAGCAGTTACATGGGCGACCAAGAGACCCAGTACTTC. This gives the protein CASSYMGDQETQYF.